Listed below are T cell receptor beta chains from one sample, sequenced in a study of T cell responses to AZD1222 COVID-19 vaccine. Data came from immunoSEQ multiplex PCR; TCRdb stores just in-frame clones and leaves some out. The listing records about 140,000 clones. The source material was peripheral blood. Source of these receptors: an adult in good health. The CDR3 runs from the conserved cysteine through the conserved F or W. Fields, in order: CDR3 DNA, CDR3 protein, V gene, D gene, J gene. D genes are given only for firm matches.

cdr3_nt: TGTGCCAGCAGTTACTCGGGGGGAGCAGATACGCAGTATTTT
cdr3_aa: CASSYSGGADTQYF
v_call: TRBV6-2/TRBV6-3
d_call: .
j_call: TRBJ2-3

cdr3_nt: TGTGCCTGGAGTTACCAGGGCATGAACACTGAAGCTTTCTTT
cdr3_aa: CAWSYQGMNTEAFF
v_call: TRBV30
d_call: .
j_call: TRBJ1-1

cdr3_nt: TGTGCCAGCAGTTTAGGGGGAGGCACTGAAGCTTTCTTT
cdr3_aa: CASSLGGGTEAFF
v_call: TRBV12-3/TRBV12-4
d_call: .
j_call: TRBJ1-1

cdr3_nt: TGTGCCAGCAGCCAAGACGGGCCGGGCGGCTACACCTTC
cdr3_aa: CASSQDGPGGYTF
v_call: TRBV3-1/TRBV3-2
d_call: .
j_call: TRBJ1-2

cdr3_nt: TGTGCCAGCAGGGACATACATTCAAACTACGAGCAGTACTTC
cdr3_aa: CASRDIHSNYEQYF
v_call: TRBV25-1
d_call: .
j_call: TRBJ2-7

cdr3_nt: TGTGCCAGCAGCCCAGGTCGAAATCAGCCCCAGCATTTT
cdr3_aa: CASSPGRNQPQHF
v_call: TRBV7-6
d_call: .
j_call: TRBJ1-5

cdr3_nt: TGCGCCAGCAGTGTGGGGGACAGAAATGAAAAACTGTTTTTT
cdr3_aa: CASSVGDRNEKLFF
v_call: TRBV5-1
d_call: TRBD1
j_call: TRBJ1-4

cdr3_nt: TGTGCCAGTAGTATTTTCGACGGAGGAGCTTCACCCCTCCACTTT
cdr3_aa: CASSIFDGGASPLHF
v_call: TRBV19
d_call: .
j_call: TRBJ1-6

cdr3_nt: TGCAGCGTTCCCCGGACAGGGGGCGAGCAGTACTTC
cdr3_aa: CSVPRTGGEQYF
v_call: TRBV29-1
d_call: TRBD1
j_call: TRBJ2-7

cdr3_nt: TGTGCCAGCAGTTTCGGGGGGTTTGAAAGCTCCTACAATGAGCAGTTCTTC
cdr3_aa: CASSFGGFESSYNEQFF
v_call: TRBV28
d_call: TRBD2
j_call: TRBJ2-1

cdr3_nt: TGTGCCAGCAGAAGGGACGTCTTGACCTACGAGCAGTACTTC
cdr3_aa: CASRRDVLTYEQYF
v_call: TRBV6-5
d_call: .
j_call: TRBJ2-7

cdr3_nt: TGTGCCAGCAGTCCAACAGGATCAGGGGGTGGCTACACCTTC
cdr3_aa: CASSPTGSGGGYTF
v_call: TRBV27
d_call: TRBD1
j_call: TRBJ1-2